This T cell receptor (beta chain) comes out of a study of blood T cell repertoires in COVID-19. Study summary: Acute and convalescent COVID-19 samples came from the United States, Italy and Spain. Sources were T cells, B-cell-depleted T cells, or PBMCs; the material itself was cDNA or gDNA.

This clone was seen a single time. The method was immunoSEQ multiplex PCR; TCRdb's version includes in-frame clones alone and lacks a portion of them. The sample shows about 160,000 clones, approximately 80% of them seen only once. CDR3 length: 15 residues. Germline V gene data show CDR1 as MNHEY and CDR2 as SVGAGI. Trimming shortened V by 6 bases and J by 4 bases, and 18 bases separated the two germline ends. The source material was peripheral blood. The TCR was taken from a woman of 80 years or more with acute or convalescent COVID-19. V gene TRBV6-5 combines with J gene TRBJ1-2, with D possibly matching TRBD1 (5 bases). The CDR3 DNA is TGTGCCAGCAGGCTACAGGAAATCAGCTCCTATGGCTACACCTTC. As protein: CASRLQEISSYGYTF.